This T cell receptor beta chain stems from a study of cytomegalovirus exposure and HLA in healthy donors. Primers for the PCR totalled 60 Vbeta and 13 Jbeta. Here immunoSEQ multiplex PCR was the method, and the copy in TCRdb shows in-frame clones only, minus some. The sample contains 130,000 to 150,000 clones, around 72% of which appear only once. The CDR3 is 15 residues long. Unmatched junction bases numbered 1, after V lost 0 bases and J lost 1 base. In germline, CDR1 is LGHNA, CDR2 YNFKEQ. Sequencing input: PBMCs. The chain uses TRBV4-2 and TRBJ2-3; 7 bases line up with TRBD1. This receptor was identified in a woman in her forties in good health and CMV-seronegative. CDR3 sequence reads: CASSQEGTGTDTQYF. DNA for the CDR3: TGTGCCAGCAGCCAAGAGGGGACAGGCACAGATACGCAGTATTTT.